This T cell receptor (beta chain) is from a study of identical twins. Overall study results and limits: With abundant cord blood beta clonotypes, insertions were fewer; memory repertoires showed no such pattern. Sequences that were out-of-frame, alpha and twin-shared displayed an excess of low generation probability.

Among all donors, each was a healthy Caucasian. With template switching, a universal primer site was added, and the cDNA carried unique molecular identifiers. MiXCR, applied by TCRdb to the 5' RACE reads, yields one record per CDR3 protein. The sample carries 1.5 million or so distinct CDR3 sequences, under 35% recorded once. This clonotype was detected a few times. Its antigen is unknown. The TCR was taken from a newborn girl in good health. The sample comprised cord blood.

The CDR3 DNA is TGTGCCACCAGCAGAGTTAATCAAAGGTACAATGAGCAGTTCTTC. Amino acid sequence: CATSRVNQRYNEQFF. The chain couples TRBV15 to TRBJ2-1, with no clear D. Trimming removed 1 base at V and 4 bases at J, with 11 bases between. Per germline, CDR1 LNHNV and CDR2 YYDKDF (reference sequence). The CDR3 has 15 amino acids.